A selection of T cell receptor beta chains follows, all from one sample in a study of T cell responses to AZD1222 COVID-19 vaccine. Method: immunoSEQ multiplex PCR; TCRdb's copy keeps in-frame clones and lacks some. The table lists about 100,000 clones, 87% of them singletons. The specimen comprised peripheral blood, sampled on day 0 of AZD1222 vaccination. These receptors all stem from an adult in good health. CDR3s leave out the opening cysteine and the closing phenylalanine or tryptophan.

CDR3 protein: ASSRHRDSGNTIY
J gene: TRBJ1-3
V gene: TRBV6-5

CDR3 protein: ASSPSGGPRNTIY
J gene: TRBJ1-3
V gene: TRBV4-3

CDR3 protein: ASSYRQGSSPLH
J gene: TRBJ1-6
V gene: TRBV6-5

CDR3 protein: ASSLAGNSNQPQH
J gene: TRBJ1-5
V gene: TRBV5-5

CDR3 protein: ASRRQSANTGELF
J gene: TRBJ2-2
V gene: TRBV6-4

CDR3 protein: ASDRGSTEAF
J gene: TRBJ1-1
V gene: TRBV2

CDR3 protein: ASSYGTGLYGYT
J gene: TRBJ1-2
V gene: TRBV6-2/TRBV6-3

CDR3 protein: ASSVGGQGTEAF
J gene: TRBJ1-1
V gene: TRBV9

CDR3 protein: AWSVHRAEQPQH
J gene: TRBJ1-5
V gene: TRBV30

CDR3 protein: ASSDSGGAGETQY
J gene: TRBJ2-5
V gene: TRBV9

CDR3 protein: ASNLGGRNGYT
J gene: TRBJ1-2
V gene: TRBV12-3/TRBV12-4

CDR3 protein: ASSLTVNQPQH
J gene: TRBJ1-5
V gene: TRBV6-5

CDR3 protein: SSGDYNEQF
J gene: TRBJ2-1
V gene: TRBV29-1

CDR3 protein: ASSYAWEAGHQPQH
J gene: TRBJ1-5
V gene: TRBV6-7

CDR3 protein: AITAGPGNTIY
J gene: TRBJ1-3
V gene: TRBV10-3

CDR3 protein: ASSPLFEFKGKNGYT
J gene: TRBJ1-2
V gene: TRBV18

CDR3 protein: ASSQDKTGELF
J gene: TRBJ2-2
V gene: TRBV4-3

CDR3 protein: ASSPRTGGADPEAF
J gene: TRBJ1-1
V gene: TRBV9

CDR3 protein: ASSSHKEKLF
J gene: TRBJ1-4
V gene: TRBV5-1

CDR3 protein: ARSSLGPYNEQF
J gene: TRBJ2-1
V gene: TRBV5-3

CDR3 protein: ASSLGAGQGALVNEQY
J gene: TRBJ2-7
V gene: TRBV5-1

CDR3 protein: AWSVPGSVEKLF
J gene: TRBJ1-4
V gene: TRBV30

CDR3 protein: ASSQGPDRGAEAF
J gene: TRBJ1-1
V gene: TRBV14

CDR3 protein: SVERESVRDTHNSYNSPLH
J gene: TRBJ1-6
V gene: TRBV29-1

CDR3 protein: ASSIRNSNNEQF
J gene: TRBJ2-1
V gene: TRBV19

CDR3 protein: ASSPPSGPNYGYT
J gene: TRBJ1-2
V gene: TRBV18

CDR3 protein: ASSIGPGRQNQPQH
J gene: TRBJ1-5
V gene: TRBV19

CDR3 protein: ASSIARGRTDTQY
J gene: TRBJ2-3
V gene: TRBV19

CDR3 protein: ASSFGLSSLQETQY
J gene: TRBJ2-5
V gene: TRBV5-1

CDR3 protein: ASSKGGVNTEAF
J gene: TRBJ1-1
V gene: TRBV7-2

CDR3 protein: ASSWTDGELF
J gene: TRBJ2-2
V gene: TRBV7-2